Listed below are T cell receptor beta chains from one sample, sequenced in a study of shared clonotypes between healthy human individuals. The data were produced by immunoSEQ multiplex PCR, yet TCRdb's version contains in-frame clones alone and is incomplete. The sample lists some 1,400,000 clones; roughly 97% were seen once. The sequencing input was naive CD4+ T cells sorted from blood. Receptors were obtained from a man aged 25 to 40 in good health. Each CDR3 is given with its conserved first and last residue. Clone size, where shown, is once, few, many, or a class for clones that have expanded.

TRBJ2-4,TRBV18,16,-,CASSPTRESGENIQYF
TRBJ2-7,TRBV7-8,16,-,CASSGSGRLSSYEQYF
TRBJ1-5,TRBV28,17,-,CANSRASLKQGYQPQHF
TRBJ2-1,TRBV18,15,-,CASSAPPGLAGVQFF
TRBJ2-7,TRBV7-8,13,-,CASSPGTNPEQYF
TRBJ2-1,TRBV27,17,-,CASSPNRQGAGGGEQFF
TRBJ2-7,TRBV28,12,few,CASSSDSYEQYF
TRBJ2-7,TRBV4-3,16,-,CASSQGGWTEPYEQYF
TRBJ2-1,TRBV2,13,-,CATSSGVYNEQFF
TRBJ2-1,TRBV11-2,17,-,CASSFGSRSRVSNEQFF
TRBJ1-5,TRBV19,13,-,CASVGTSNQPQHF
TRBJ1-5,TRBV6-5,15,-,CASSYSWSLNQPQHF
TRBJ2-7,TRBV7-9,13,-,CASSWWSDYEQYF
TRBJ1-3,TRBV9,16,-,CASSVGPQSSGNTIYF
TRBJ2-5,TRBV30,10,-,CAWGQETQYF
TRBJ1-3,TRBV18,18,few,CASSPHPLTASSGNTIYF
TRBJ2-1,TRBV7-2,15,-,CASARWAGNWNEQFF
TRBJ2-7,TRBV6-6,14,-,CASSPGQGAYEQYF
TRBJ1-1,TRBV5-4,14,-,CASSSIQGLTEAFF
TRBJ1-4,TRBV5-1,15,-,CASSLGSSNREKLFF